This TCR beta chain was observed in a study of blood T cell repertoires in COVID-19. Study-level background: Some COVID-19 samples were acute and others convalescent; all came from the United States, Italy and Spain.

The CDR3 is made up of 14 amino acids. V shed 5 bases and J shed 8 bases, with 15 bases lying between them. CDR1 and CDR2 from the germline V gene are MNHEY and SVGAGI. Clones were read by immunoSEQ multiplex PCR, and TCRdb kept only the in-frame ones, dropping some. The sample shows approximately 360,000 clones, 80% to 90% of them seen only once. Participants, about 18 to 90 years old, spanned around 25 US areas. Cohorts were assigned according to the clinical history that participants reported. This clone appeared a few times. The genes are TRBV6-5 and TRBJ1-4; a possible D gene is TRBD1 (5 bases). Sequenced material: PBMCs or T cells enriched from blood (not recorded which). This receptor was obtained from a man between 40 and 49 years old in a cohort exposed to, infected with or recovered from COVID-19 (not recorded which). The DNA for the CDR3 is TGTGCCAGCAGTAGAGGGGAGGTTAGCGAAAAACTGTTTTTT. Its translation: CASSRGEVSEKLFF.